A single sample gave rise to the 8 T cell receptor beta chains below, sequenced in a study of beta chain features in type 1 diabetes. Regarding the study as a whole: In all four CD4+ subsets, TCRB CDR3 length was significantly, moderately reduced in type 1 diabetes.

No antigens are known for them. The isolated RNA, all of it, was reverse transcribed, so expressed TCRB transcripts were what got sequenced. Some clones are missing from TCRdb's copy, which holds only in-frame ones; the method was immunoSEQ multiplex PCR. The sample yields some 370,000 clones, about 10% seen once. Sequenced sample: central memory CD4+ T cells from blood. These receptors originate from a man younger than 40 with type 1 diabetes.

This clone occurred a few times. CDR3 DNA: TGTGCCAGCAGCTTAGGCACTAGAAGGAGGCCTGTGCCCACAGATACGCAGTATTTT. This sequence encodes CASSLGTRRRPVPTDTQYF. The gene calls are TRBV7-2 and TRBJ2-3; a weak D match, TRBD2 (5 bases). V shed 1 base and J shed 2 bases, with 22 bases lying between them. The CDR3 spans 19 residues. Germline loops: CDR1 SGHTA, CDR2 FQGNSA.

This clone was observed a handful of times. V usage is TRBV5-4 and J usage is TRBJ2-3, with D tentatively TRBD2 (7 bases). The length of the CDR3 is 16 residues. Trimming cost V 6 bases and J 2 bases, with 19 bases left between them. Germline values: CDR1 SGHNT, CDR2 YYREEE (reference sequence). The CDR3 DNA reads TGTGCCAGCAAGCCGGGGGAGGGGGAAATCACAGATACGCAGTATTTT. Translating it yields CASKPGEGEITDTQYF.

This clone was seen only a few times. The V call is TRBV5-4, the J call TRBJ2-1; D may be TRBD1 or TRBD2 (5 bases each). The germline gives CDR1 SGHNT, CDR2 YYREEE (reference sequence). The CDR3 runs to 17 residues. Trimming stripped 3 bases from V and 0 bases from J, with 16 bases between. This chain's CDR3 is CASSWRIDSSSYNEQFF. The CDR3 DNA is TGTGCCAGCAGCTGGAGGATCGACAGTAGCTCCTACAATGAGCAGTTCTTC. The full variable domain, completed using reference TRBV5-4 and TRBJ2-1, is ETGVTQSPTHLIKTRGQQVTLRCSSQSGHNTVSWYQQALGQGPQFIFQYYREEENGRGNFPPRFSGLQFPNYSSELNVNALELDDSALYLCASSWRIDSSSYNEQFFGPGTRLTVL.

V is TRBV2 and J is TRBJ2-1; 11 bases match TRBD2. From germline, CDR1 is SNHLY and CDR2 FYNNEI. The CDR3 loop spans 18 amino acids. Trimming cost V 5 bases and J 5 bases; bases outside gene matches: 14. CDR3 in amino acids: CASSFFILAGGGDNEQFF. The CDR3 DNA reads as TGTGCCAGCAGTTTTTTCATCCTAGCGGGAGGCGGAGACAATGAGCAGTTCTTC.

This clone has just a few counts. In DNA, the CDR3 is TGTGCCACCTCGACCTCCGGCTATGGCTACACCTTC. As protein: CATSTSGYGYTF. The chain combines TRBV18 with TRBJ1-2; D unclear. The CDR3 runs to 12 residues. V was cut by 10 bases and J by 4 bases, with 13 bases left in between. CDR1 KGHSH and CDR2 LQKENI come from the germline V gene.

The genes are TRBV5-1 and TRBJ1-4; 10 nucleotides agree with TRBD1. Per germline, CDR1 SGHRS and CDR2 YFSETQ. The CDR3 covers 14 residues. The V gene end was trimmed by 4 bases and the J gene end by 7 bases; junction bases not matched to a gene: 4. CDR3 DNA sequence: TGCGCCAGCAGCCTCGGGACAGGGGTTGAAAAACTGTTTTTT. It is translated as CASSLGTGVEKLFF.

This rearrangement joins TRBV5-1 to TRBJ1-1; 9 bases fit TRBD1. Germline V lookup: CDR1 SGHRS, CDR2 YFSETQ. The CDR3 sequence is 12 residues long. Trimming removed 4 bases from V and 7 bases from J; junction bases left unmatched: 2. CDR3 DNA sequence: TGCGCCAGCAGCCCGGGACAGGGTGAAGCTTTCTTT. It specifies CASSPGQGEAFF.

The sample holds a few counts of this clone. This chain links TRBV11-1 with TRBJ1-1; no reliable D call. This CDR3 contains 13 residues. Germline CDR1 reads SGHAT; CDR2 reads FQDESV (reference sequence). V was trimmed by 1 base and J by 1 base, leaving 4 bases between them. DNA for the CDR3: TGTGCCAGCAGCTTAGAGGGGAACACTGAAGCTTTCTTT. Translated: CASSLEGNTEAFF.